One sample yielded the 3 T cell receptor beta chains listed below, sequenced in a study of cytomegalovirus exposure and HLA in healthy donors. PCR employed 60 Vbeta and 13 Jbeta primers. Assay used: immunoSEQ multiplex PCR; TCRdb lists only in-frame clones, some missing. The sample records roughly 160,000 clones, roughly 80% being singletons. The material sequenced was PBMCs. The source of these receptors is a man younger than 40 in good health and CMV-seronegative.

The rearrangement joins TRBV7-8 to TRBJ2-7; TRBD2 agrees at 7 bases. The germline gives CDR1 SGHVS, CDR2 FQNEAQ. V lost 7 bases to trimming and J lost 6 bases; unmatched junction nucleotides: 6. The CDR3 has 12 residues. The CDR3 DNA follows: TGTGCCAGCACCCGGTGGGGGGGCGAGCAGTACTTC. It encodes CASTRWGGEQYF.

This clone came up once. The chain carries TRBV4-1 and TRBJ2-5; 7 nucleotides line up with TRBD1. The germline CDR1 and CDR2 sequences are MGHRA and YSYEKL. This CDR3 is built from 20 residues. With 0 bases clipped from V and 3 bases from J, the junction kept 19 bases outside the gene matches. CDR3 DNA: TGCGCCAGCAGCCAAGACGCGGCCCGTGTAGGACAGGTTCCTGAAGAGACCCAGTACTTC. This translates into CASSQDAARVGQVPEETQYF.

The rearrangement uses TRBV7-6 and TRBJ2-2; D might be TRBD2 (7 bases). In germline, CDR1 is SGHVS, CDR2 FNYEAQ. V was trimmed by 1 base and J by 6 bases, leaving 15 bases between them. The CDR3 spans 16 residues. As DNA, the CDR3 is TGTGCCAGCAGCTTAGGGGCGGGGGCCCCACCCGGGGAGCTGTTTTTT. Its translation is CASSLGAGAPPGELFF.